This T cell receptor beta chain was profiled in a study of T cells in Graves' hyperthyroidism and ophthalmopathy (dated by TCRdb to 2018 to 2020). Concerning the study at large: Peripheral blood was sampled at the time of initial diagnosis, prior to any treatment. TCR V-J signatures able to tell the groups apart were searched for in a discovery cohort of approximately 95 patients, of whom 43 had Graves' ophthalmopathy and under 65 had stable Graves' hyperthyroidism. An independent validation cohort of about 20 hyperthyroidism patients and about 15 patients who later progressed to ophthalmopathy tested prospective prediction of ophthalmopathy. The 100 discovery patients were divided at random into training and test sets in a 7:3 ratio. The study also compared thyroid tissue and blood T-cell repertoires from 6 or 7 Graves' hyperthyroidism patients. Following sampling, methimazole starting at 30 mg daily was given to hyperthyroidism patients, and high-dose intravenous methylprednisolone was given to ophthalmopathy patients. The paper reports TCR Vbeta CDR3 sequencing of 135 peripheral blood samples: approximately 41 ophthalmopathy, roughly 74 hyperthyroidism and 17 progressor patients.

Trimming costs V 4 bases and J 0 bases, and their ends lie 14 bases apart. Reading the germline V gene (reference sequence) gives CDR1 SEHNR and CDR2 FQNEAQ. The CDR3 numbers 16 residues from cysteine through phenylalanine. Only the CDR3 DNA is retained, 48 bases long and in frame from the first base. This clonotype has ten or more counts. The clone's antigen remains unknown. Nothing much larger sits one base from this clone, and base qualities are not available. Ophthalmopathy patients had moderately to severely active disease, with a Clinical Activity Score of 3 or more, a NOSPECS grade of 4 or more, and a disease duration of less than 3 months. Exclusion was applied to patients with uncontrolled infections, other autoimmune diseases, pregnancy or lactation. Clinical symptoms, serum thyroxine and TRAb, thyroid ultrasound, and orbital computed tomography formed the basis for the diagnoses. Ficoll-Paque density gradient centrifugation was used to isolate PBMCs from around 10 ml of fresh peripheral blood. Total RNA was extracted with Trizol reagent, and quality was checked on an Agilent 2100 Bioanalyzer.

Broad study findings and their caveats: In validation, the model predicted progression to ophthalmopathy with approximately 70% sensitivity and less than 75% specificity, a median of roughly seven months before onset. Most expanded thyroid clonotypes (frequency above 0.001) were also detected in blood, suggesting blood repertoires may reflect thyroid immune responses. A model built on a 13 V-J signature distinguished ophthalmopathy from stable hyperthyroidism, reaching around 87% sensitivity and around 82% specificity in cross-validation and 80%/75% in testing. No statistical method was used to fix the sample size in advance, and group allocation was not hidden from the investigators.

TCR beta CDR3 regions were amplified from RNA transcripts. The TCR CDR3 was subjected to a first round of RT-PCR using the HTBI primer set and the Qiagen OneStep RT-PCR kit. The libraries were constructed in a second round of multiplex PCR and then size-selected and purified. The libraries were sequenced on an Illumina HiSeq2000 using paired-end 100 bp reads. The paper's processing steps were these. SOAPnuke was used to process the raw data, removing reads that contained adapters or uncalled bases, had a mean Phred below 15, or lacked an exact match to the constant primer or identifier. High-quality paired reads were merged with COPE v1.2.5, and unique nucleotide sequences were defined as clonotypes. MiTCR v1.1 was used to align the clonotypes against IMGT TRBV, TRBD and TRBJ reference segments. The analysis was restricted to V-J combinations with a frequency above 0.0001, which together covered roughly 99% of the repertoires. The TCS score was defined as F50 (clonal expansion) divided by E x V (chaos), with BLOSUM62-based TCRdist calculated between CDR3 peptides within each V-J. Welch's t-statistics and random forest reduced 450 to 600 V-J features to 13, which were used in a naive Bayes classifier (R e1071). The raw public data were reprocessed by TCRdb itself: fastp quality trimming at Q25, MiXCR clonotype calling, in-frame beta chains only. Identical CDR3 proteins give one entry, which carries the most common genes and DNA. The V and J calls follow TCRdb's processing rather than the paper's. Counted in this sample were around 600,000 distinct CDR3 sequences; roughly 15% of them appeared once. Around an eighth of the sample is in the top ten clones.

The receptor was isolated from a woman in her forties or fifties with Graves' ophthalmopathy. The rearrangement combines TRBV7-9 with TRBJ2-3; the D gene cannot be named for sure. Sequencing used blood. DNA sequence: TGTGCCAGCAGCTCCCTTGGGCAGTTCAGCACAGATACGCAGTATTTT. Its coded protein is CASSSLGQFSTDTQYF.